The 24 T cell receptor beta chains in this list originate from one sample, sequenced in a study of T cell repertoires in cytomegalovirus infection. MiXCR was run by TCRdb on the reads, yielding one entry per CDR3 protein. The sample contains 250,000 to 300,000 distinct CDR3 sequences, 17% of which appear only once. Sequencing input: CD8+ T cells from PBMCs. Source of these receptors: a human donor in good health (CMV status not recorded). Some clones in this sample may be carry-over from other donors' samples.

In this sample, this clonotype turned up once. The genes are TRBV5-5 and TRBJ2-7; TRBD1 aligns across 7 bases. The CDR3 has 14 amino acids. Trimming took 4 bases from V and 4 from J; bases not matched to a gene: 8. Germline V gene data show CDR1 as SGHKS and CDR2 as YYEKEE (reference sequence). CDR3 in amino acids: CASSAGTAWYEQYF. The CDR3 coding sequence is TGTGCCAGCAGCGCCGGGACAGCGTGGTACGAGCAGTACTTC.

This clonotype was recorded at least ten times. The chain carries TRBV12-3 or TRBV12-4 and TRBJ1-4, with 8 nucleotides matching TRBD1. The CDR3 runs 19 residues. Germline trimming cut 7 bases from V and 1 base from J; bases unmatched to any gene: 17. The CDR3 protein is CASTPSAWGRGRTNEKLFF. The CDR3 DNA reads TGTGCCAGCACCCCAAGTGCGTGGGGCAGGGGGCGAACTAATGAAAAACTGTTTTTT.

This clonotype appeared many times. This chain joins TRBV12-3 or TRBV12-4 and TRBJ1-4, with a tentative D call TRBD1 (5 bases). Deletions cut 5 bases from V and 11 bases from J, with 15 bases between. The CDR3 sequence is 13 residues long. The CDR3 coding sequence is TGTGCCAGCAGTCGGGACGGCGAGGAGAAACTGTTTTTT. This codes for CASSRDGEEKLFF.

The chain uses TRBV18 and TRBJ2-1; 7 nucleotides agree with TRBD1. Unmatched junction bases numbered 5, after V lost 3 bases and J lost 6 bases. The CDR3 consists of 14 residues. Germline V CDR1 and CDR2: KGHSH, LQKENI. The CDR3 nucleotides read TGTGCCAGCTCACCTGAAACAGGGGCCAATGAGCAGTTCTTC. As protein: CASSPETGANEQFF.

V gene TRBV2 combines with J gene TRBJ2-5; D gene uncertain. The CDR3 length is 16 residues. Trimming pared 7 bases from V and 7 bases from J, leaving 25 bases between. The germline CDR1 and CDR2 sequences are SNHLY and FYNNEI. For the CDR3, the DNA is TGTGCCAGCACCTTCAATACCGGGCCCTTTTTTGGGACCCAGTACTTC. Translated: CASTFNTGPFFGTQYF.

V usage is TRBV4-3 and J usage is TRBJ1-5; D is unresolved. Germline CDR1 is LGHNA and CDR2 is YSLEER. The V end was cut by 0 bases, the J end by 0 bases, with 6 bases between. The CDR3 consists of 15 residues. Here the CDR3 reads CASSQESNSNQPQHF. CDR3 nucleotide sequence: TGCGCCAGCAGCCAAGAGAGTAATAGCAATCAGCCCCAGCATTTT.

CDR3 DNA sequence: TGTGCCAGCAGCCAAGACTCAGGCTACTCAGATACGCAGTATTTT. Protein product: CASSQDSGYSDTQYF. The rearrangement uses TRBV14 and TRBJ2-3; no reliable D call. Looked up from germline, CDR1 is SGHDN and CDR2 is FVKESK. The germline V and J ends were trimmed by 0 bases and 4 bases, with 11 bases remaining between them. The CDR3 covers 15 residues.

This clonotype was counted ten times or more. The chain combines TRBV11-2 with TRBJ2-5, with 7 bases matching TRBD2. CDR3 length: 13 amino acids. Germline V CDR1 and CDR2: SGHAT, FQNNGV. J lost 2 bases, V lost 11 bases, and 8 bases had no gene match. The CDR3 sequence: CAVKTSSQETQYF. CDR3 DNA: TGTGCCGTCAAGACTAGCAGTCAAGAGACCCAGTACTTC.

This clonotype has a count of ten or more. This chain uses TRBV28 with TRBJ1-3; no definite D call. This CDR3 region has 13 residues. V was trimmed by 3 bases and J by 1 base, leaving 4 bases between them. Germline V gives CDR1 MDHEN, CDR2 SYDVKM. CDR3 residues: CASSFGSGNTIYF. CDR3 in DNA: TGTGCCAGCAGTTTCGGTTCTGGAAACACCATATATTTT.

This clonotype was found many times. CDR3 in DNA: TGTGCCAGCAGCTTAGCATGGAACACTGAAGCTTTCTTT. Protein: CASSLAWNTEAFF. J is TRBJ1-1 and V is TRBV7-6; D is ambiguous. CDR1 is SGHVS and CDR2 is FNYEAQ in the germline V gene. This CDR3 has 13 residues. Trimming left V 0 bases short and J 1 base short, with 3 bases between.

The CDR3: CASSLSQNSNQPQHF. Written as DNA, the CDR3 is TGTGCCAGCAGCTTGAGTCAGAATAGCAATCAGCCCCAGCATTTT. V gene TRBV5-5 combines with J gene TRBJ1-5; D not resolved. The CDR3 is 15 amino acids. The V end lost 1 base, the J end lost 0 bases, and 8 bases lay between the germline ends. Germline lookup yields CDR1 SGHKS and CDR2 YYEKEE (reference sequence). The entire variable domain, with the rest obtained from reference TRBV5-5 and TRBJ1-5, is as follows: DAGVTQSPTHLIKTRGQQVTLRCSPISGHKSVSWYQQVLGQGPQFIFQYYEKEERGRGNFPDRFSARQFPNYSSELNVNALLLGDSALYLCASSLSQNSNQPQHFGDGTRLSIL.

With regard to this clonotype: A read error may explain this, as a much larger clone is one base away. The chain recombines TRBV28 with TRBJ2-5; 16 nucleotides match TRBD2. Germline V gene lookup returns CDR1 MDHEN and CDR2 SYDVKM. The length of the CDR3 is 18 residues. The chain's CDR3 is CTSSLGLAGGALQETQYF. The CDR3 DNA follows: TGTACCAGCAGCCTGGGACTAGCGGGGGGGGCACTCCAAGAGACCCAGTACTTC.

This clonotype was observed a few times. The genes are TRBV18 and TRBJ2-7, with 7 bases that match TRBD1. V lost 3 bases and J lost 7; bases outside the gene matches: 15. The CDR3 covers 16 residues. The germline CDR1 and CDR2 sequences are KGHSH and LQKENI. CDR3: CASSPSGQRYNWEQYF. CDR3 DNA sequence: TGTGCCAGCTCACCCTCGGGACAGCGATACAATTGGGAGCAGTACTTC.

This clonotype was observed once. This chain links TRBV2 with TRBJ1-5; D may be TRBD1 (6 bases). Germline V lookup: CDR1 SNHLY, CDR2 FYNNEI. V dropped 6 bases and J dropped 7 bases, with 19 bases sitting between them. This CDR3 comprises 15 residues. Written as DNA, the CDR3 is TGTGCCAGCAGGAAATACCGGGACAATTTGCAGCCCCAGCATTTT. This gives the protein CASRKYRDNLQPQHF.

This chain connects TRBV28 to TRBJ2-1, with TRBD1 matching over 9 bases. CDR3 length equals 14 residues. CDR1 is MDHEN and CDR2 is SYDVKM in the germline V gene. Trimming cost V 5 bases and J 8 bases; bases outside gene matches: 7. The CDR3 here is CASSMDRGGDEQFF. CDR3 DNA: TGTGCCAGCAGTATGGACAGGGGAGGCGATGAGCAGTTCTTC.

This clonotype has at least ten counts. J is TRBJ2-4 and V is TRBV7-8; 8 nucleotides agree with TRBD1. The CDR3 contains 20 residues. Trimming at V came to 5 bases and at J to 0 bases, leaving 18 bases not matched to a gene. Germline CDR1 is SGHVS and CDR2 is FQNEAQ. In nucleotides, the CDR3 is TGTGCCAGCAGCCTACAAGACAAGGACAGGGACCGTTTAGCCAAAAACATTCAGTACTTC. The encoded protein is CASSLQDKDRDRLAKNIQYF.

The rearrangement links TRBV19 to TRBJ1-5; D remains unclear. V was trimmed by 10 bases and J by 2 bases, leaving 12 bases between them. The CDR3 sequence is 13 residues long. Germline V gene lookup returns CDR1 LNHDA and CDR2 SQIVND (reference sequence). CDR3 loop: CATSSRGNQPQHF. The CDR3 bases are TGTGCCACCAGTTCCCGTGGCAATCAGCCCCAGCATTTT. The full variable domain, with the rest looked up from reference TRBV19 and TRBJ1-5, is DGGITQSPKYLFRKEGQNVTLSCEQNLNHDAMYWYRQDPGQGLRLIYYSQIVNDFQKGDIAEGYSVSREKKESFPLTVTSAQKNPTAFYLCATSSRGNQPQHFGDGTRLSIL.

This clonotype came up many times. The chain has TRBV28 and TRBJ1-2, with a possible D match to TRBD1 (5 bases). V was cut by 6 bases and J by 2 bases, with 16 bases left in between. The CDR3 loop spans 15 amino acids. Per germline, CDR1 MDHEN and CDR2 SYDVKM. The CDR3 nucleotides are TGTGCCAGCAGGAGCCAGTCACGGGGCAACTATGGCTACACCTTC. This sequence encodes CASRSQSRGNYGYTF.

The sample holds a few counts of this clonotype. The chain employs TRBV20-1 and TRBJ2-3; 8 bases map to TRBD2. Looked up from germline, CDR1 is DFQATT and CDR2 is SNEGSKA (reference sequence). This CDR3 has 16 residues. After removal of 0 bases from V and 4 bases from J, the junction contained 9 bases not matched to a gene. CDR3 sequence reads: CSARDLWAGGPDTQYF. CDR3 nucleotides: TGCAGTGCTAGAGATCTGTGGGCGGGGGGCCCAGATACGCAGTATTTT.

V is TRBV10-3 and J is TRBJ1-1; TRBD1 is a possible D gene (5 bases). Per germline, CDR1 ENHRY and CDR2 SYGVKD. This CDR3 is built from 14 residues. V dropped 3 bases and J dropped 5 bases, with 13 bases sitting between them. This CDR3 reads CAISDGGGGTEAFF. As DNA, the CDR3 is TGTGCCATCAGTGATGGCGGGGGAGGGACTGAAGCTTTCTTT.

Remarks on this clonotype: A much larger clonotype is one base distant, so this may be a read error. The chain joins TRBV9 to TRBJ2-3; D gene unclear. Per germline, CDR1 SGDLS and CDR2 YYNGEE. Trimming removed 2 bases at V and 0 bases at J, with 7 bases between. This CDR3 has 14 amino acids. The CDR3 nucleotides read TGTGCCAGCAGCGTTATCAGAAGCACAGATACGCAGTATTTT. This sequence encodes CASSVIRSTDTQYF.

This clonotype has more than one count but fewer than ten. The chain couples TRBV29-1 to TRBJ1-5; 9 nucleotides match TRBD1. Germline V gene data show CDR1 as SQVTM and CDR2 as ANQGSEA. V gave up 4 bases and J gave up 6 bases; unmatched junction bases: 4. CDR3 size: 13 residues. This CDR3 is CSVVQGAGQPQHF. In DNA, the CDR3 is TGCAGCGTTGTACAGGGGGCCGGTCAGCCCCAGCATTTT.

This clonotype was counted a few times. The V gene is TRBV7-9, the J gene TRBJ1-2; D may be TRBD1 (6 bases). Germline V gives CDR1 SEHNR, CDR2 FQNEAQ (reference sequence). The ends were cut back, 4 bases at V and 5 bases at J, with 14 bases in the middle. This CDR3 comprises 14 residues. CDR3 in DNA: TGTGCCAGCAGCTCCCAACAGGGAAGTTATGGCTACACCTTC. This translates into CASSSQQGSYGYTF.

A few counts support this clonotype. The rearrangement joins TRBV11-2 to TRBJ1-2; TRBD1 matches 10 bases. After removal of 5 bases from V and 3 bases from J, the junction contained 12 bases not matched to a gene. This CDR3 region has 17 residues. Per the germline V gene, CDR1 is SGHAT and CDR2 is FQNNGV. The DNA for the CDR3 is TGTGCCAGCAGCCTTCCGACCTCCGGGACAGGGGACTATGGCTACACCTTC. Its protein product is CASSLPTSGTGDYGYTF.